This T cell receptor beta chain was retrieved from a study of blood T cell repertoires in COVID-19. Study summary: The study drew acute and convalescent COVID-19 samples from the United States, Italy and Spain.

Authors' methods: The assay estimated nucleated cells by amplifying reference gene primers. Clones were sequenced by immunoSEQ multiplex PCR, and TCRdb holds only the in-frame ones, with some missing. D and trimming come from the DNA, and the V and J calls and clone size come from that table. The table records approximately 150,000 clones, 87% of them present only once. This CDR3 spans 17 amino acids. Per germline, CDR1 ENHRY and CDR2 SYGVKD. J was trimmed by 0 bases and V by 10 bases; bases with no gene match: 10. The chain is built from TRBV10-3 and TRBJ2-1; 12 bases align to TRBD1. This TCR was recovered from a man aged 55 to 70 who had recovered from COVID-19. The sample was PBMCs or T cells enriched from blood (not recorded which). Here the CDR3 reads CASLQPGQGASYNEQFF. The CDR3 DNA reads TGTGCCAGCCTTCAACCGGGACAGGGGGCCTCCTACAATGAGCAGTTCTTC.